This T cell receptor beta chain was identified in a study of blood T cell repertoires in COVID-19. Overall study context: Acute and convalescent COVID-19 specimens originated in the United States, Italy and Spain. T cells, B-cell-depleted T cells, or PBMCs provided the cDNA or gDNA that served as material.

Trimming removed 5 bases from V and 5 bases from J, with 5 bases in between. Germline V gene sequence: CDR1 KGHSH, CDR2 LQKENI. The CDR3 consists of 11 residues. Original handling: Estimation of nucleated cell counts was performed using reference gene primer amplification. Assay used: immunoSEQ multiplex PCR; TCRdb lists only in-frame clones, some missing. V, J and clone size are taken as reported in that table, and D and trimming were inferred from the DNA itself. The data show 55,000 to 90,000 clones, more than 85% seen once. The TCR sequence derives from a man in his 70s with active COVID-19. This sequence joins TRBV18 and TRBJ2-3; D is undetermined. Sequenced material: peripheral blood. This chain's CDR3 is CASSAGDTQYF. DNA for the CDR3: TGTGCCAGCTCAGCCGGAGATACGCAGTATTTT.